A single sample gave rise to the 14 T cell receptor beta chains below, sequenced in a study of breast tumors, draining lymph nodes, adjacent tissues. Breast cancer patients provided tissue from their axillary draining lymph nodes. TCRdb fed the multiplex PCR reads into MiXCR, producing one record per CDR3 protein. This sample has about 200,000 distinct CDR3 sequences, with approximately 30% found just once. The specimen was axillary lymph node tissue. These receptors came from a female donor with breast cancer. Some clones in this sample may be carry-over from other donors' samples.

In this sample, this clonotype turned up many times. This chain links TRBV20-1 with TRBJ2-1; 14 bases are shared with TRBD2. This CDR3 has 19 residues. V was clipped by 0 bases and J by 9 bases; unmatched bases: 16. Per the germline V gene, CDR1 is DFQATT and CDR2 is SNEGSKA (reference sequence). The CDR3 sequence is CSARDQSLTSGREGGEQFF. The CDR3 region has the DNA TGCAGTGCTAGAGACCAGTCCTTGACTAGCGGGAGGGAGGGCGGTGAGCAGTTCTTC.

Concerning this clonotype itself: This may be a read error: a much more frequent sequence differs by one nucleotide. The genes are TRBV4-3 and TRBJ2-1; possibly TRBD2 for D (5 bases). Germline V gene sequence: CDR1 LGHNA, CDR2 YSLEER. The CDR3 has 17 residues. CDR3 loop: CASSPPPQRRPYNEQLF. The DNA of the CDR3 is TGCGCCAGCAGCCCACCACCCCAGCGGAGACCTTACAATGAGCAGCTCTTC.

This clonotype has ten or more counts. The CDR3, as DNA: TGCAGTGCTAGGGGGACTAGCGGGTCGAGCTCCTACAATGAGCAGTTCTTC. Its protein is CSARGTSGSSSYNEQFF. The J gene is TRBJ2-1, the V gene TRBV20-1; 12 bases map to TRBD2. Trimming removed 3 bases from V and 0 bases from J; junction bases left unmatched: 6. CDR1 and CDR2 (germline): DFQATT, SNEGSKA (reference sequence). There are 17 residues in the CDR3.

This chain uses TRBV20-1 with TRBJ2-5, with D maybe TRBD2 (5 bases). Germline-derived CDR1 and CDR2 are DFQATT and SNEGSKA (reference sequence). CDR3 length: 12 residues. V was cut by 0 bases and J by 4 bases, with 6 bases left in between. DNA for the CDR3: TGCAGTGCTAGAGACGCGGGAGAGACCCAGTACTTC. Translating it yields CSARDAGETQYF.

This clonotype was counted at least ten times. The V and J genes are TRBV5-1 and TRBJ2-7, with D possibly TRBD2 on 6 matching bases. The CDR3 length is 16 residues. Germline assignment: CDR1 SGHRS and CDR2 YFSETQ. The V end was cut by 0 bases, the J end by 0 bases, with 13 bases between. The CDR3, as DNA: TGCGCCAGCAGCTTGGCGGGCGGGATAAGCTCCTACGAGCAGTACTTC. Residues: CASSLAGGISSYEQYF. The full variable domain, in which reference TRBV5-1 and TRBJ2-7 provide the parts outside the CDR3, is KAGVTQTPRYLIKTRGQQVTLSCSPISGHRSVSWYQQTPGQGLQFLFEYFSETQRNKGNFPGRFSGRQFSNSRSEMNVSTLELGDSALYLCASSLAGGISSYEQYFGPGTRLTVT.

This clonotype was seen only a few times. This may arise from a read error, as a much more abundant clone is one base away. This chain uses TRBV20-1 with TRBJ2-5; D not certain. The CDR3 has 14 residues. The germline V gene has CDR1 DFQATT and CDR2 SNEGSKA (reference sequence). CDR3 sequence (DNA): TGCAGTGCTAGCATCCTAGGGTCCCAAGCGACCCAGTACTTC. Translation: CSASILGSQATQYF.

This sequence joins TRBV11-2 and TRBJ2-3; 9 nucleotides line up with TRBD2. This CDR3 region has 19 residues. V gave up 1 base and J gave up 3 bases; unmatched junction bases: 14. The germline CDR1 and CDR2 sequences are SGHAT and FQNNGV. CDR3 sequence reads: CASSLVGSGLAGCTDTQYF. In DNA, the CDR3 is TGTGCCAGCAGCTTAGTCGGGAGTGGGCTAGCGGGATGTACAGATACGCAGTATTTT.

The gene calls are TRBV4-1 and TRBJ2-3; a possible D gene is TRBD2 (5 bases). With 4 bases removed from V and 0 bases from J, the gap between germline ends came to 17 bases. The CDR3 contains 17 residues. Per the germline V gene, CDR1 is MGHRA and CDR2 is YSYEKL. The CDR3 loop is CASSPPNGELSTDTQYF. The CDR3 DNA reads TGCGCCAGCAGCCCACCTAATGGGGAGCTTAGCACAGATACGCAGTATTTT.

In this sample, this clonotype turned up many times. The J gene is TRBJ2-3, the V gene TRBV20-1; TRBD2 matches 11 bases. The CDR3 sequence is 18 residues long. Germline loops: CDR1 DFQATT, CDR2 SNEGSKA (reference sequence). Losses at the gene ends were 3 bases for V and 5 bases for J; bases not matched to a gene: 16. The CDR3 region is CSARYPVRLAGNVDTQYF. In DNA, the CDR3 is TGCAGTGCTAGGTACCCCGTCAGACTAGCGGGGAACGTAGATACGCAGTATTTT.

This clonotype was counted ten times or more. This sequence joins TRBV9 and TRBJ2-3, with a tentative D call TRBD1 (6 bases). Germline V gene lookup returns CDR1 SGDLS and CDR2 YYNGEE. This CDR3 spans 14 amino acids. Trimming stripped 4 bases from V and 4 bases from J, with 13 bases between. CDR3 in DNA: TGTGCCAGCAGCATACGGACAGCCGCAGATACGCAGTATTTT. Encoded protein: CASSIRTAADTQYF.

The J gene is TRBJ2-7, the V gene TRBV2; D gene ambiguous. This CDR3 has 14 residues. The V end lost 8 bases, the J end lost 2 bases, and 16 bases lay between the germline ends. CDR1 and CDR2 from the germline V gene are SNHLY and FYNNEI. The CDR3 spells CASVEGQDPYEQYF. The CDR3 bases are TGTGCCAGCGTTGAAGGGCAGGATCCCTACGAGCAGTACTTC. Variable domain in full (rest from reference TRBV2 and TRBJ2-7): EPEVTQTPSHQVTQMGQEVILRCVPISNHLYFYWYRQILGQKVEFLVSFYNNEISEKSEIFDDQFSVERPDGSNFTLKIRSTKLEDSAMYFCASVEGQDPYEQYFGPGTRLTVT.

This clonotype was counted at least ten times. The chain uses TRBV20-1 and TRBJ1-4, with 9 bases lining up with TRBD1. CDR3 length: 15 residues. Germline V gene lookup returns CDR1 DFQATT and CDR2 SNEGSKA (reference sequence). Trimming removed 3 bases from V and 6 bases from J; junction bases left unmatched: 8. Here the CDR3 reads CSARWDRVRDEKLFF. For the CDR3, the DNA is TGCAGTGCTAGGTGGGACAGGGTACGGGATGAAAAACTGTTTTTT.

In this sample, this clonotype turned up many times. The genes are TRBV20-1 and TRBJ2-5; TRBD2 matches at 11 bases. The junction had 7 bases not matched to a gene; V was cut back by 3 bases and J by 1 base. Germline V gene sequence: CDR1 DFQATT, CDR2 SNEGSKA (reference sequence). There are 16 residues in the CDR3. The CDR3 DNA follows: TGCAGTGCTAGCCCGACTAGCGGGACTTCCCAAGAGACCCAGTACTTC. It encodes CSASPTSGTSQETQYF.

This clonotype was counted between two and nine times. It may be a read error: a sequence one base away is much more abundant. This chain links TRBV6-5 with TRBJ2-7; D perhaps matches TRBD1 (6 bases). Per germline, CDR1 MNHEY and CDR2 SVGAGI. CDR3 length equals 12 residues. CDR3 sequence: CAGSRTAYEQYF. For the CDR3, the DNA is TGTGCCGGCAGTAGGACAGCCTACGAGCAGTACTTC.